The rows below give T cell receptor beta chains drawn from one sample of a study of OX40 agonist ivuxolimab in advanced cancers. TCRdb's table, derived via immunoSEQ multiplex PCR, lists solely in-frame clones and lacks some. This table holds some 78,000 clones, 85% to 90% found once. Material: CD4+ or CD8+ T cells sorted from blood, obtained in a trial of the OX40 agonist ivuxolimab. The receptors were sampled from an adult with an advanced solid tumor such as melanoma, head and neck, liver or kidney cancer. CDR3s include the opening cysteine and the closing phenylalanine or tryptophan. The D gene is left open where the match is weak. The size field is filled for only some rows; it gives once, few, many or a size class.

j_call d_call clone_size v_call cdr3_aa cdr3_nt
TRBJ1-1 . few TRBV28 CASRRTSGINTEAFF TGTGCCAGCAGACGAACCTCGGGGATTAACACTGAAGCTTTCTTT
TRBJ2-1 TRBD1 . TRBV11-3 CASSLRGPNEYNEQFF TGTGCCAGCAGCTTAAGGGGGCCAAATGAATACAATGAGCAGTTCTTC
TRBJ1-4 . . TRBV11-2 CASSPKGPEKLFF TGTGCCAGCAGCCCTAAAGGGCCCGAAAAACTGTTTTTT
TRBJ1-3 . . TRBV28 CASSLQDLSGNTIYF TGTGCCAGCAGTTTACAGGACCTATCTGGAAACACCATATATTTT
TRBJ2-1 TRBD2 once TRBV11-1 CASSSPRLADYNEQFF TGTGCCAGCAGCTCCCCGCGACTAGCGGATTACAATGAGCAGTTCTTC
TRBJ2-3 . . TRBV9 CASSVDRDTQYF TGTGCCAGCAGCGTAGATCGAGATACGCAGTATTTT
TRBJ2-7 . . TRBV10-3 CAISESEAVGGEQYF TGTGCCATCAGTGAGTCAGAGGCAGTGGGGGGCGAGCAGTACTTC
TRBJ1-5 . . TRBV19 CASSTPPVGRFSNQPQHF TGTGCCAGTAGTACCCCACCCGTCGGCAGGTTTAGCAATCAGCCCCAGCATTTT
TRBJ1-5 . . TRBV7-2 CASSFSWGNQPQHF TGTGCCAGCAGCTTTTCTTGGGGCAATCAGCCCCAGCATTTT
TRBJ1-1 . . TRBV6-6 CASSYSGGSEAFF TGTGCCAGCAGTTACTCGGGGGGTTCTGAAGCTTTCTTT
TRBJ2-2 TRBD2 . TRBV2 CATERGGVTGELFF TGTGCCACCGAGCGGGGGGGCGTCACCGGGGAGCTGTTTTTT
TRBJ2-5 . once TRBV5-5 CASSLWTEETQYF TGTGCCAGCAGCTTGTGGACGGAAGAGACCCAGTACTTC
TRBJ2-3 . . TRBV29-1 CSVEGGFEGLILDTQYF TGCAGCGTTGAAGGAGGGTTTGAGGGGTTAATCTTAGATACGCAGTATTTT
TRBJ1-2 . . TRBV6-1 CASSQWTGYGYTF TGTGCCAGCAGTCAATGGACGGGGTATGGCTACACCTTC
TRBJ2-1 TRBD1 . TRBV9 CASSDRTGASEQFF TGTGCCAGCAGCGACCGGACAGGGGCTAGTGAGCAGTTCTTC
TRBJ2-6 . . TRBV7-9 CASSPPAGANVLTF TGTGCCAGCAGCCCACCGGCTGGGGCCAACGTCCTGACTTTC